These 10 T cell receptor beta chains share one sample of origin, sequenced in a study of T cells in Graves' hyperthyroidism and ophthalmopathy. The investigators amplified TCR beta CDR3 regions from RNA transcripts. The TCR CDR3 first-round RT-PCR relied on the HTBI primer set. One entry per CDR3 protein, called by TCRdb with MiXCR from the multiplex PCR reads. The table lists hundreds of thousands of distinct CDR3 sequences, less than 25% of them singletons. The sequencing sample was made of blood. Receptor source: a man aged 30-40 years with Graves' ophthalmopathy.

Many counts were recorded for this clonotype. CDR3 nucleotides: TGTGCCAGTAGTCTAGCGGGAGATCGCGGGGAGCTGTTTTTT. It encodes CASSLAGDRGELFF. This sequence joins TRBV6-4 and TRBJ2-2; TRBD2 aligns across 10 bases. The CDR3 is 14 amino acids. The ends lost 9 bases at V and 7 bases at J; junction bases unmatched: 8. Germline loops: CDR1 MRHNA, CDR2 SNTAGT.

The J gene is TRBJ1-2, the V gene TRBV6-1; TRBD1 might be the D (5 bases). Germline CDR1 MNHNS, CDR2 SASEGT. V shed 0 bases and J shed 7 bases, with 15 bases lying between them. The CDR3 is 15 amino acids. CDR3 amino acids: CASSEAGRVRGGYTF. The CDR3 region has the DNA TGTGCCAGCAGTGAAGCCGGCAGGGTTCGGGGTGGCTACACCTTC.

This clonotype was seen ten or more times. This chain uses TRBV12-5 with TRBJ2-1; TRBD2 agrees at 7 bases. Germline V CDR1 and CDR2: LGHNT, FRNRAP. The CDR3 extends over 15 amino acids. The V and J ends lost 7 bases and 4 bases, in that order; junction bases with no gene match: 10. CDR3 amino acids: CASADETAGYNEQFF. For the CDR3, the DNA is TGTGCTAGTGCCGATGAGACAGCGGGGTACAATGAGCAGTTCTTC. Combining the CDR3 with reference TRBV12-5 and TRBJ2-1 gives the whole variable domain DARVTQTPRHKVTEMGQEVTMRCQPILGHNTVFWYRQTMMQGLELLAYFRNRAPLDDSGMPKDRFSAEMPDATLATLKIQPSEPRDSAVYFCASADETAGYNEQFFGPGTRLTVL.

This clonotype was found a few times. The chain recombines TRBV27 with TRBJ1-5; possibly TRBD1 for D (5 bases). V gave up 4 bases and J gave up 7 bases, with 11 bases separating them. Germline V gene sequence: CDR1 MNHEY, CDR2 SMNVEV (reference sequence). This CDR3 has 13 amino acids. The CDR3 sequence: CASSSRQNQPQHF. CDR3 nucleotide sequence: TGTGCCAGCAGTTCCCGACAGAACCAGCCCCAGCATTTT.

This clonotype was observed a handful of times. The gene calls are TRBV9 and TRBJ2-7, with 7 bases identical to TRBD2. There are 15 residues in the CDR3. Trimming cost V 0 bases and J 5 bases; bases outside gene matches: 8. Germline CDR1 reads SGDLS; CDR2 reads YYNGEE. CDR3 bases: TGTGCCAGCAGCGTAGGACTAGCAGTATTACACGAGCAGTACTTC. Translation gives CASSVGLAVLHEQYF.

This chain joins TRBV7-2 and TRBJ2-7; 8 nucleotides agree with TRBD2. J lost 4 bases, V lost 6 bases, and 11 bases had no gene match. The CDR3 spans 15 residues. Germline CDR1 and CDR2: SGHTA and FQGNSA. In DNA form, the CDR3 reads TGTGCCAGCAGGATAACGGGAGGGCCCGCGTACGAGCAGTACTTC. Translating it yields CASRITGGPAYEQYF.

The chain employs TRBV29-1 and TRBJ1-2, with 7 bases aligning to TRBD1. Germline V lookup: CDR1 SQVTM, CDR2 ANQGSEA. Trimming at V came to 7 bases and at J to 0 bases, leaving 11 bases not matched to a gene. This CDR3 spans 15 amino acids. The CDR3 sequence is CSAPFVGQTNYGYTF. In DNA form, the CDR3 reads TGCAGCGCCCCGTTTGTGGGACAGACTAACTATGGCTACACCTTC. The variable domain in full, with the rest retrieved from reference TRBV29-1 and TRBJ1-2, is SAVISQKPSRDICQRGTSLTIQCQVDSQVTMMFWYRQQPGQSLTLIATANQGSEATYESGFVIDKFPISRPNLTFSTLTVSNMSPEDSSIYLCSAPFVGQTNYGYTFGSGTRLTVV.

About this clonotype itself: At one boundary the junction diverges from the germline segment, which might be a read error. V is TRBV4-2 and J is TRBJ2-2; the D call may be TRBD1 or TRBD2 (5 bases each). The germline CDR1 and CDR2 sequences are LGHNA and YNFKEQ. This CDR3 is built from 15 residues. DNA for the CDR3: TGTGCCAGCAGCCAAGGAGGGGTACGCACCGGGAAGCTGTTTTTT. Residues: CASSQGGVRTGKLFF.

This clonotype was observed many times. This rearrangement joins TRBV18 to TRBJ2-7; 11 nucleotides align to TRBD1. This CDR3 spans 15 amino acids. The V and J ends lost 5 bases and 1 base, in that order; junction bases with no gene match: 4. CDR1 KGHSH and CDR2 LQKENI come from the germline V gene. The chain's CDR3 is CASSSGTGGSYEQYF. DNA for the CDR3: TGTGCCAGCTCATCCGGGACAGGGGGTTCCTACGAGCAGTACTTC.

This clonotype occurred a few times. The genes are TRBV7-9 and TRBJ2-7; TRBD1 matches 7 bases. Per germline, CDR1 SEHNR and CDR2 FQNEAQ (reference sequence). This CDR3 comprises 14 residues. Losses at the gene ends were 4 bases for V and 3 bases for J; bases not matched to a gene: 6. This CDR3 is CASSSDRAFYEQYF. DNA for the CDR3: TGTGCCAGCAGCTCCGACAGGGCCTTCTACGAGCAGTACTTC.